The clone carrying this T cell receptor (beta chain) was seen more than once but under ten times. The antigen is unknown. The germline V gene has CDR1 DFQATT and CDR2 SNEGSKA (reference sequence). The CDR3 consists of 13 residues. Unmatched junction bases numbered 5, after V lost 5 bases and J lost 3 bases. These data come from a study of T cell repertoires in cytomegalovirus infection. Study context: CMV epitopes used comprised recently identified HLA-C-restricted ones and well-studied HLA-B-restricted ones. Indicated by public TCR beta signatures were CMV infection and matching HLA type.

Whole-study findings and limits: The cumulative frequency of public TCR beta families identified carriers of CMV plus the relevant HLA.

One entry per CDR3 protein results from TCRdb running MiXCR on the reads. Of approximately 470,000 distinct CDR3 sequences in the sample, approximately 42% were seen once. The gene calls are TRBV20-1 and TRBJ2-3; TRBD2 aligns across 7 bases. The origin of this receptor is a human donor in good health (CMV status not recorded). Some clones in this sample may be carry-over from other donors' samples. The material sequenced was cultured PBMCs, taken from culture after CMV antigen stimulation. CDR3 residues: CSALAGRTDTQYF. The DNA of the CDR3 is TGCAGTGCTTTAGCGGGTAGGACAGATACGCAGTATTTT.